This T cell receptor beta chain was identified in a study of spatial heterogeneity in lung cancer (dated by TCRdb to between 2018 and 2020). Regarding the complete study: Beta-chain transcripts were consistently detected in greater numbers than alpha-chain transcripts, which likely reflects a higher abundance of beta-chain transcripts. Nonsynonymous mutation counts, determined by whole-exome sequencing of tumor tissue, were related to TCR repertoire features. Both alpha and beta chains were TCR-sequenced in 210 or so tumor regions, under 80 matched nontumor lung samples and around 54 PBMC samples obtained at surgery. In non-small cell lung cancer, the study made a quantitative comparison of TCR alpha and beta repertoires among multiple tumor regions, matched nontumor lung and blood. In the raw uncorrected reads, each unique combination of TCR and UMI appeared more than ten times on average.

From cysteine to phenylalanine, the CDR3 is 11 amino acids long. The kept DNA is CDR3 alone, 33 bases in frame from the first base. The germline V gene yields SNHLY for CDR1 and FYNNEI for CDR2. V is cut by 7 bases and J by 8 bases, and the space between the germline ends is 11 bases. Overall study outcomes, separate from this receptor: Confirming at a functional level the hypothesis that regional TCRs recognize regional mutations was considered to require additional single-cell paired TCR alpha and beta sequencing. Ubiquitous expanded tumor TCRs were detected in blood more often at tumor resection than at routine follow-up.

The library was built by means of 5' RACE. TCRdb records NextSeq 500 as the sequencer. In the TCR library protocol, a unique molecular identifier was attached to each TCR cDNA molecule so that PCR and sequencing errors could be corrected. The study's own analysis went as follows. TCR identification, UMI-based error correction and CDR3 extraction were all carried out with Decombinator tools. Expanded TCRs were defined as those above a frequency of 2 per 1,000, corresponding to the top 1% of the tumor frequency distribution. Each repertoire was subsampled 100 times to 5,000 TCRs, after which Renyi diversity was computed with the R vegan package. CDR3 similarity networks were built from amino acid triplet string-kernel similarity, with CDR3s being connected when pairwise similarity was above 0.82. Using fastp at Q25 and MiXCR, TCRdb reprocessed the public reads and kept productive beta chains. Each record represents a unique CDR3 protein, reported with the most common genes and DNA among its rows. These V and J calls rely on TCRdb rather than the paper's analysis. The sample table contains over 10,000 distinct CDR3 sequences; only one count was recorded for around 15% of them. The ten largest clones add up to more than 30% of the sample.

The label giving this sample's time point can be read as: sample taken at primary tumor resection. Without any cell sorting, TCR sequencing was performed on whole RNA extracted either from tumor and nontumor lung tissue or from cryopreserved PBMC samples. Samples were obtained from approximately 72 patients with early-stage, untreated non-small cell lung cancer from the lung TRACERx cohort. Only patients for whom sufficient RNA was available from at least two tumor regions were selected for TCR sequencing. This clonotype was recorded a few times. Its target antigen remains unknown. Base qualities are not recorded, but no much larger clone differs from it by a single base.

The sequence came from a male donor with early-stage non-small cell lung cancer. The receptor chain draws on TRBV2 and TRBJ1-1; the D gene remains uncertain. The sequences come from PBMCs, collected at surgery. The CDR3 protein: CASKYDSEAFF. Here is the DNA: TGTGCCAGCAAGTACGACTCCGAAGCTTTCTTT.